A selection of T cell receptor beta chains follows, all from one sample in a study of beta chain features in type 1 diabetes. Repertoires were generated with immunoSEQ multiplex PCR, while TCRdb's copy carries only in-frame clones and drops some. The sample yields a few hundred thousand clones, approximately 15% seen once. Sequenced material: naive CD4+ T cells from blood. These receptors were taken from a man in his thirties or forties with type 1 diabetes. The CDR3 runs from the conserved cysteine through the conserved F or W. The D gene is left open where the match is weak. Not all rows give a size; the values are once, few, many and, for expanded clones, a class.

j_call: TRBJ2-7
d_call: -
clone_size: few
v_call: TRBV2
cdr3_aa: CASRAQGYEQYF
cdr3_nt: TGTGCCAGCAGGGCCCAGGGATACGAGCAGTACTTC

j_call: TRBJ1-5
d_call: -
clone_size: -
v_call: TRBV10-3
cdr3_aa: CAISALTTGAPQHF
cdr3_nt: TGTGCCATCAGTGCCCTAACCACAGGTGCGCCCCAGCATTTT

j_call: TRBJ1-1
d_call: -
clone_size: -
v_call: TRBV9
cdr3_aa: CASSPRQAAGTEAFF
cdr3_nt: TGTGCCAGCAGCCCACGACAGGCGGCCGGCACTGAAGCTTTCTTT

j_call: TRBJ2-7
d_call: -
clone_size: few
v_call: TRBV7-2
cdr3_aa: CASSRGGYEQYF
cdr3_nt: TGTGCCAGCAGTAGGGGGGGCTACGAGCAGTACTTC

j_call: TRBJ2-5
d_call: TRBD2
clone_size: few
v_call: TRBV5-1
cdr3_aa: CASSLRTGLGQETQYF
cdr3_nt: TGCGCCAGCAGCTTAAGAACGGGACTAGGACAAGAGACCCAGTACTTC

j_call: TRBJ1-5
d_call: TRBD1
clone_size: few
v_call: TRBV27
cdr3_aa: CASSLSGQSPQHF
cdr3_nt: TGTGCCAGCAGTTTATCGGGACAGTCGCCCCAGCATTTT

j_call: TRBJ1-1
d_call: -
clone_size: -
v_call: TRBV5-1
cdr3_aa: CASSLYTGGTEAFF
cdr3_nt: TGCGCCAGCAGCTTATACACGGGGGGCACTGAAGCTTTCTTT

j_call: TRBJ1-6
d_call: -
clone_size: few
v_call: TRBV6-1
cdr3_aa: CASSEGQGWSPLHF
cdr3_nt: TGTGCCAGCAGTGAAGGGCAGGGATGGTCACCCCTCCACTTT

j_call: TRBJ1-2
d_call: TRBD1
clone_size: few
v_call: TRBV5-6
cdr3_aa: CASSPGQSYGYTF
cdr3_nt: TGTGCCAGCAGCCCGGGACAGAGCTATGGCTACACCTTC

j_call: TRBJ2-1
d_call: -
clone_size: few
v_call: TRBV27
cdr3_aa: CASFERAGNNEQFF
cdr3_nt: TGTGCCAGCTTCGAGCGGGCCGGCAACAATGAGCAGTTCTTC

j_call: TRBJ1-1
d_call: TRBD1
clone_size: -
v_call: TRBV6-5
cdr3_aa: CASSSDRARTEAFF
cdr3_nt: TGTGCCAGCAGTTCCGACAGGGCAAGGACTGAAGCTTTCTTT

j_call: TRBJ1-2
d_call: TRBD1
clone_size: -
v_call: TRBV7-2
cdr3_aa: CASSRGQGKANYGYTF
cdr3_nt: TGTGCCAGCAGCCGTGGACAGGGGAAAGCTAACTATGGCTACACCTTC

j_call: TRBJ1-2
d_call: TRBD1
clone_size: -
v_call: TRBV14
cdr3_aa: CASSQSQGAYGYTF
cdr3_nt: TGTGCCAGCAGCCAATCACAGGGGGCCTATGGCTACACCTTC

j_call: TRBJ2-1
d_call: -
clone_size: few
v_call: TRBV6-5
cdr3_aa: CASRASDAQFF
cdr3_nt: TGTGCCAGCAGGGCCTCTGATGCGCAGTTCTTC

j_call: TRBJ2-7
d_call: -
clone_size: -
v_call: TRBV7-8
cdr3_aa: CASSLARGDVPFYEQYF
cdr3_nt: TGTGCCAGCAGCTTAGCCAGGGGGGACGTTCCATTCTACGAGCAGTACTTC

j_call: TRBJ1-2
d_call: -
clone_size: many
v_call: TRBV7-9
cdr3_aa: CASSPPLGGYTF
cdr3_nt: TGTGCCAGCAGCCCGCCCCTAGGTGGCTACACCTTC

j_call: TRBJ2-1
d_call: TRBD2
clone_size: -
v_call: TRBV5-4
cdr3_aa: CASSQSGSSYNEQFF
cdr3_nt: TGTGCCAGCAGTCAGAGCGGGAGCTCCTACAATGAGCAGTTCTTC

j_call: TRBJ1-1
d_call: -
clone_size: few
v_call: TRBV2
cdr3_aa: CASSSTGDAEAFF
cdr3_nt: TGTGCCAGCAGCTCGACGGGGGACGCTGAAGCTTTCTTT

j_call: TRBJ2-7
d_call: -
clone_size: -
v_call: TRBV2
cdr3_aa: CAGSLSYEQYF
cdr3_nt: TGTGCCGGCAGCTTGTCCTACGAGCAGTACTTC

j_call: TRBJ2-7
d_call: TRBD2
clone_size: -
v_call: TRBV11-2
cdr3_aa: CASSISSGGATYEQYF
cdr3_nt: TGTGCCAGCAGCATTTCTAGCGGGGGGGCGACCTACGAGCAGTACTTC

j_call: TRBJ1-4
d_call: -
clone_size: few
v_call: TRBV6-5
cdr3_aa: CASSSSTGVNEKLFF
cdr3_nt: -

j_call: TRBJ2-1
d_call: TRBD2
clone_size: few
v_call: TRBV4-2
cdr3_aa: CASSPIEGGSNEQFF
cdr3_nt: TGTGCCAGCAGCCCGATCGAGGGAGGGAGTAATGAGCAGTTCTTC